The rows below give T cell receptor beta chains drawn from one sample of a study of neurological immune-mediated disorders. Using its own MiXCR run on the 5' RACE reads, TCRdb lists one record per CDR3 protein. The sample records 50,000 or so distinct CDR3 sequences, 3% to 4.5% being singletons. Sequenced: PBMCs. Source of these receptors: a man aged 25 to 45 with multiple sclerosis. The CDR3 runs from the conserved cysteine through the conserved F or W. The D gene is left open where the match is weak. Rows may omit the clone size; those that give it use once, few, many or a size class.

CDR3aa | CDR3nt | d_gene | j_gene | abundance | v_gene
CASSLEGLNEQYF | TGTGCCAGCAGCTTGGAGGGGCTTAACGAGCAGTACTTC | . | TRBJ2-7 | many | TRBV5-5
CASSYQDFRTGPGETQYF | TGTGCCAGCAGTTACCAAGATTTTCGGACCGGACCTGGGGAGACCCAGTACTTC | . | TRBJ2-5 | many | TRBV6-5
CASSFSGITDTQYF | TGTGCCAGCAGCTTTAGCGGCATCACAGATACGCAGTATTTT | . | TRBJ2-3 | many | TRBV7-8
CASSLASGTGNTEAFF | TGCGCCAGCAGCTTGGCCTCCGGGACAGGGAACACTGAAGCTTTCTTT | TRBD1 | TRBJ1-1 | few | TRBV5-1
CSATLGDFNQPQNF | TGCAGTGCTACTCTCGGGGATTTCAATCAGCCCCAGAATTTT | . | TRBJ1-5 | few | TRBV20-1
CASSFATPSGGYNEQFF | TGCGCCAGCAGCTTCGCGACCCCTAGCGGGGGCTACAATGAGCAGTTCTTC | TRBD2 | TRBJ2-1 | many | TRBV5-1
CASSPGTSLAYEQYF | TGTGCCAGCAGCCCGGGGACTAGCCTCGCCTACGAGCAGTACTTC | TRBD2 | TRBJ2-7 | many | TRBV7-6
CASSLHGPSYGYTF | TGTGCCAGCAGTTTACATGGACCGTCCTATGGCTACACCTTC | . | TRBJ1-2 | many | TRBV12-3/TRBV12-4
CATSDPIYNEQFF | TGTGCCACCAGTGATCCTATTTACAATGAGCAGTTCTTC | . | TRBJ2-1 | many | TRBV24-1
CASSPPGRAGNEQFF | TGTGCCAGCTCACCACCGGGAAGGGCAGGCAATGAGCAGTTCTTC | . | TRBJ2-1 | few | TRBV18
CASSQVDQMAQYF | TGTGCCAGCAGCCAAGTTGACCAGATGGCGCAGTATTTT | . | TRBJ2-3 | many | TRBV3-1
CASSRTSGRATISYNEQFF | TGTGCCAGCAGCCGGACTAGCGGGAGGGCCACGATATCCTACAATGAGCAGTTCTTC | TRBD2 | TRBJ2-1 | many | TRBV7-6
CSATGRDTGTDTQYF | TGCAGTGCTACAGGCCGGGACACCGGCACAGATACGCAGTATTTT | . | TRBJ2-3 | many | TRBV20-1
CASSLRANTGELFF | TGTGCCAGCAGCCTGCGGGCGAACACCGGGGAGCTGTTTTTT | . | TRBJ2-2 | many | TRBV12-3/TRBV12-4
CAWSVGLTGYEQYF | TGTGCCTGGAGTGTTGGTTTAACAGGCTACGAGCAGTACTTC | . | TRBJ2-7 | few | TRBV30
CASSLAGGPGTDTQYF | TGTGCCAGCAGCTTAGCCGGGGGGCCTGGCACAGATACGCAGTATTTT | . | TRBJ2-3 | many | TRBV7-2
CAIKSWDSYGYTF | TGTGCCATCAAAAGCTGGGACTCCTATGGCTACACCTTC | . | TRBJ1-2 | many | TRBV28
CASSQDMGLNTEAFF | TGTGCCAGCAGCCAAGATATGGGGTTGAACACTGAAGCTTTCTTT | . | TRBJ1-1 | many | TRBV3-1
CASSFEGGANVLTF | TGCGCCAGCAGCTTCGAGGGTGGGGCCAACGTCCTGACTTTC | . | TRBJ2-6 | many | TRBV5-1
CASSMSQGFSPLHF | TGTGCCAGTAGTATGAGTCAGGGGTTCTCACCCCTCCACTTT | . | TRBJ1-6 | . | TRBV19
CASSQVDNYGYTF | TGCGCCAGCAGCCAAGTCGATAACTATGGCTACACCTTC | . | TRBJ1-2 | many | TRBV4-1
CASSPGHSSYEQYF | TGTGCCAGCAGTCCGGGACACAGCTCCTACGAGCAGTACTTC | . | TRBJ2-7 | many | TRBV12-3/TRBV12-4
CSDGDRGNTEAFF | TGCAGCGACGGAGACAGGGGAAACACTGAAGCTTTCTTT | TRBD1 | TRBJ1-1 | many | TRBV29-1
CASSHPGTSGTYEQYF | TGTGCCAGCAGCCATCCTGGGACTAGCGGGACCTACGAGCAGTACTTC | TRBD2 | TRBJ2-7 | many | TRBV3-1
CASSYLGGEQETQYF | TGCGCCAGCAGCTATTTGGGTGGGGAACAAGAGACCCAGTACTTC | . | TRBJ2-5 | many | TRBV5-1
CASTPLAGGVNEQFF | TGTGCCAGCACCCCTCTAGCGGGAGGGGTCAATGAGCAGTTCTTC | TRBD2 | TRBJ2-1 | many | TRBV7-2
CASMEPDRLYEQYF | TGTGCCAGCATGGAACCTGACAGACTCTACGAGCAGTACTTC | . | TRBJ2-7 | many | TRBV6-6
CSARDQPGSEQFF | TGCAGTGCTAGAGATCAACCGGGGAGTGAGCAGTTCTTC | . | TRBJ2-1 | many | TRBV20-1
CASSDTGGTDTQYF | TGTGCCAGCAGCGACACCGGCGGCACAGATACGCAGTATTTT | . | TRBJ2-3 | many | TRBV5-6
CASSSGTSYDEQYF | TGCGCCAGCAGCAGCGGGACCAGCTACGACGAGCAGTACTTC | TRBD2 | TRBJ2-7 | few | TRBV5-1
CASRTQGQQETQYF | TGTGCCAGCAGGACACAGGGGCAGCAAGAGACCCAGTACTTC | TRBD1 | TRBJ2-5 | many | TRBV7-9
CASSLEGGKQYF | TGTGCCAGCAGTTTAGAAGGGGGCAAGCAGTACTTC | TRBD1 | TRBJ2-7 | many | TRBV28
CASSSKGGPNTGELFF | TGTGCCAGCAGCTCCAAGGGGGGCCCAAACACCGGGGAGCTGTTTTTT | . | TRBJ2-2 | many | TRBV7-3
CASRQRDIGTGELFF | TGTGCCAGCAGACAACGGGACATCGGGACCGGGGAGCTGTTTTTT | . | TRBJ2-2 | many | TRBV12-3/TRBV12-4
CASSEGGGTQKLFF | TGTGCCAGCAGTGAAGGGGGTGGGACTCAAAAACTGTTTTTT | . | TRBJ1-4 | many | TRBV25-1
CASSQDRGTETQYF | TGTGCCAGCAGCCAGGACAGGGGGACAGAGACCCAGTACTTC | TRBD1 | TRBJ2-5 | many | TRBV7-3
CASSSGTHTEAFF | TGCGCCAGCAGTTCCGGGACGCACACTGAAGCTTTCTTT | . | TRBJ1-1 | many | TRBV5-1
CASSLTLAGDNSPLHF | TGTGCCAGCAGTTTAACCCTGGCAGGCGATAATTCACCCCTCCACTTT | . | TRBJ1-6 | many | TRBV28
CASSLGQGKTQYF | TGCGCCAGCAGCCTAGGACAGGGGAAGACCCAGTACTTC | TRBD1 | TRBJ2-5 | many | TRBV5-1
CSADETGSAFF | TGCAGTGCTGACGAGACAGGGTCGGCTTTCTTT | TRBD1 | TRBJ1-1 | many | TRBV20-1
CASSKGQSNQPQHF | TGTGCCAGCAGTAAGGGACAGAGCAATCAGCCCCAGCATTTT | TRBD1 | TRBJ1-5 | many | TRBV12-3/TRBV12-4
CASSGTDGYEQYF | TGCGCCAGCAGCGGAACTGACGGATACGAGCAGTACTTC | . | TRBJ2-7 | many | TRBV5-1
CSVSGFDYGYTF | TGCAGCGTTTCAGGTTTTGACTATGGCTACACCTTC | . | TRBJ1-2 | many | TRBV29-1
CASSGLAGDTDTQYF | TGTGCCAGCAGCGGACTAGCGGGGGACACAGATACGCAGTATTTT | TRBD2 | TRBJ2-3 | many | TRBV28
CSARGPGRTEAFF | TGCAGTGCTAGAGGACCCGGGAGAACTGAAGCTTTCTTT | . | TRBJ1-1 | many | TRBV20-1
CASSVGSEDTQYF | TGTGCCAGCAGCGTAGGGAGCGAAGATACGCAGTATTTT | . | TRBJ2-3 | many | TRBV9
CSAGGSEAFF | TGCAGTGCAGGGGGATCTGAAGCTTTCTTT | . | TRBJ1-1 | many | TRBV20-1
CSAREGGADTQYF | TGCAGTGCTAGAGAGGGGGGGGCAGATACGCAGTATTTT | TRBD2 | TRBJ2-3 | many | TRBV20-1
CASSQAPSGALYNEQFF | TGTGCCAGCAGCCAAGCCCCTAGTGGGGCCCTCTACAATGAGCAGTTCTTC | . | TRBJ2-1 | many | TRBV4-2
CASSRDFWAGEQYF | TGTGCCAGCAGTCGAGATTTTTGGGCAGGCGAGCAGTACTTC | . | TRBJ2-7 | many | TRBV14
CASSLDVGWADTQYF | TGTGCCAGCAGTTTGGATGTGGGCTGGGCAGATACGCAGTATTTT | . | TRBJ2-3 | many | TRBV12-3/TRBV12-4
CASSPAGQMNNEQFF | TGTGCCAGCAGTCCAGCGGGACAGATGAACAATGAGCAGTTCTTC | . | TRBJ2-1 | many | TRBV6-2/TRBV6-3
CASSLSSANTEAFF | TGCGCCAGCAGCTTGTCGTCGGCTAACACTGAAGCTTTCTTT | . | TRBJ1-1 | many | TRBV5-1
CSASGSGTSHEQYF | TGCAGTGCTAGTGGATCCGGGACTAGTCACGAGCAGTACTTC | TRBD2 | TRBJ2-7 | many | TRBV20-1
CASSDGDSGANVLTF | TGTGCCAGCAGTGATGGGGACTCTGGGGCCAACGTCCTGACTTTC | . | TRBJ2-6 | many | TRBV6-1
CASGGRGYNEQFF | TGTGCCAGCGGGGGTCGGGGATACAATGAGCAGTTCTTC | . | TRBJ2-1 | . | TRBV7-8
CASSSNPYDTEAFF | TGCGCCAGCAGCTCGAATCCTTATGACACTGAAGCTTTCTTT | . | TRBJ1-1 | few | TRBV5-1
CSARARDRGNEQFF | TGCAGTGCTAGAGCCCGGGACAGGGGCAATGAGCAGTTCTTC | TRBD1 | TRBJ2-1 | many | TRBV20-1
CASSSGRGTEAFF | TGCGCCAGCAGCTCAGGCAGGGGCACTGAAGCTTTCTTT | . | TRBJ1-1 | many | TRBV5-1